A single sample gave rise to the 14 T cell receptor beta chains below, sequenced in a study of low-dose radiotherapy and immunotherapy resistance in tumors. Indicated time point: after trial treatment. Treatment denoted: LDRT plus nivolumab, ipilimumab, low-dose cyclophosphamide and aspirin (RACIN trial). Alpha and beta chains were covered, as first-strand cDNA relied on TRAV- and TRBV-specific primers. Amplification of TCRs used a constant-region primer and V-primer adapter for roughly 20 PCR cycles. TCRdb reprocessed the reads with MiXCR, giving one entry per CDR3 protein. This table holds tens of thousands of distinct CDR3 sequences, 25% to 30% found once. This specimen was PBMCs, taken after low-dose radiotherapy plus immunotherapy. All receptors come from a male donor with prostate cancer.

This clonotype appeared many times. The gene calls are TRBV27 and TRBJ2-4; unclear D gene. V gave up 5 bases and J gave up 1 base, with 12 bases separating them. CDR1 and CDR2 (germline): MNHEY, SMNVEV (reference sequence). This CDR3 is 15 amino acids long. CDR3 DNA sequence: TGTGCCAGCAGTCCCGGCGATTTTGCCAAAAACATTCAGTACTTC. Translating it yields CASSPGDFAKNIQYF.

This clonotype occurred many times. The V gene is TRBV12-3 or TRBV12-4, the J gene TRBJ2-1; D uncertain. With 7 bases removed from V and 9 bases from J, the gap between germline ends came to 13 bases. CDR3 size: 12 residues. CDR3 residues: CASTSSRVEQFF. The CDR3, as DNA: TGTGCCAGCACCTCCTCAAGAGTTGAGCAGTTCTTC.

This clonotype was picked up many times. The rearrangement links TRBV28 to TRBJ2-7; TRBD2 matches 10 bases. J lost 2 bases, V lost 5 bases, and 6 bases had no gene match. The germline V gene encodes CDR1 MDHEN and CDR2 SYDVKM. The CDR3 is 15 residues long. CDR3 nucleotide sequence: TGTGCCAGCAGTAACGGGACTAGCGATACCTACGAGCAGTACTTC. Translated, it gives CASSNGTSDTYEQYF.

CDR3 loop: CASSWATNQPQHF. The CDR3 DNA is TGTGCCAGCAGCTGGGCCACCAATCAGCCCCAGCATTTT. This chain connects TRBV7-2 to TRBJ1-5; D gene unclear. Germline loops: CDR1 SGHTA, CDR2 FQGNSA. The CDR3 is 13 amino acids. V lost 4 bases to trimming and J lost 3 bases, with 7 bases between them.

This clonotype has at least ten counts. The chain recombines TRBV6-8 with TRBJ2-1; 7 bases line up with TRBD2. Losses at the gene ends were 6 bases for V and 7 bases for J; bases not matched to a gene: 9. This CDR3 comprises 14 residues. CDR1 is MNHGY and CDR2 is SAAAGT in the germline V gene. The CDR3 region is CASRGSGMPNEQFF. For the CDR3, the DNA is TGTGCCAGCAGAGGGAGCGGGATGCCAAATGAGCAGTTCTTC.

This clonotype has just one count. A far larger clone is one nucleotide away, so this likely arose from a read error. The rearrangement joins TRBV4-1 to TRBJ2-7; TRBD1 aligns across 11 bases. The germline gives CDR1 MGHRA, CDR2 YSYEKL. This CDR3 has 14 residues. The CDR3 coding sequence is TGCCCCAGCAGCTACGGGACAGGGGGGTACGAGCAGTACTTC. Protein product: CPSSYGTGGYEQYF.

This clonotype has just a few counts. The chain is built from TRBV5-1 and TRBJ1-4, with D possibly TRBD1 on 5 matching bases. Germline-derived CDR1 and CDR2 are SGHRS and YFSETQ. The CDR3 has 17 residues. The V and J ends lost 2 bases and 8 bases respectively, with 22 bases between them. CDR3 DNA sequence: TGCGCCAGCAGCTTTGAACCAGGGAGCGGCTCCGGAGAAAAACTGTTTTTT. Its protein product is CASSFEPGSGSGEKLFF. Full variable domain (rest looked up from reference TRBV5-1 and TRBJ1-4): KAGVTQTPRYLIKTRGQQVTLSCSPISGHRSVSWYQQTPGQGLQFLFEYFSETQRNKGNFPGRFSGRQFSNSRSEMNVSTLELGDSALYLCASSFEPGSGSGEKLFFGSGTQLSVL.

This rearrangement joins TRBV5-4 to TRBJ1-2; 7 bases match TRBD1. This CDR3 has 14 amino acids. Germline CDR1 and CDR2: SGHNT and YYREEE (reference sequence). V was clipped by 6 bases and J by 3 bases; unmatched bases: 8. The CDR3 is CASNPGQLDYGYTF. CDR3 in DNA: TGTGCCAGCAACCCGGGACAGCTGGACTATGGCTACACCTTC.

This clonotype has ten or more counts. The chain joins TRBV29-1 to TRBJ2-1; possibly TRBD2 for D (7 bases). Per the germline V gene, CDR1 is SQVTM and CDR2 is ANQGSEA. V was cut by 6 bases and J by 2 bases, with 20 bases left in between. The CDR3 runs to 16 residues. The CDR3 nucleotides are TGCAGCGTCCTAGGGGGGGCGGGAGACCCCTACAATGAGCAGTTCTTC. This gives the protein CSVLGGAGDPYNEQFF.

The sample holds many counts of this clonotype. V usage is TRBV7-2 and J usage is TRBJ2-2, with unresolved D. The V end was cut by 0 bases, the J end by 0 bases, with 8 bases between. Per the germline V gene, CDR1 is SGHTA and CDR2 is FQGNSA. The CDR3 contains 16 residues. For the CDR3, the DNA is TGTGCCAGCAGCTTAGCTACCTTCGCGAACACCGGGGAGCTGTTTTTT. It specifies CASSLATFANTGELFF.

This clonotype has a count of ten or more. Relative to the germline gene, one junction end is altered; a read error may explain this. The chain recombines TRBV20-1 with TRBJ2-6, with TRBD2 matching over 7 bases. This CDR3 region has 14 residues. Germline assignment: CDR1 DFQATT and CDR2 SNEGSKA (reference sequence). CDR3 sequence: CRASGTSGANVLTF. The CDR3 DNA reads TGCAGGGCTAGCGGAACCTCTGGGGCCAACGTCCTGACTTTC.

V gene TRBV5-1 combines with J gene TRBJ2-7; 10 nucleotides match TRBD1. Germline loops: CDR1 SGHRS, CDR2 YFSETQ. The CDR3 loop spans 15 amino acids. With 5 bases clipped from V and 5 bases from J, the junction kept 10 bases outside the gene matches. The CDR3: CASSLGGDRGHEQYF. In DNA, the CDR3 is TGCGCCAGCAGTCTAGGTGGGGACAGGGGCCACGAGCAGTACTTC.

The chain joins TRBV27 to TRBJ2-1; unclear D gene. Germline CDR1 reads MNHEY; CDR2 reads SMNVEV (reference sequence). CDR3 length: 15 amino acids. Trimming took off 8 bases at V and 7 bases at J, with 21 bases between the two ends. CDR3 region: CASGPVPTGKNEQFF. CDR3 DNA: TGTGCCAGCGGACCCGTCCCAACTGGGAAAAATGAGCAGTTCTTC.

This clonotype was counted many times. The chain is built from TRBV20-1 and TRBJ2-7, with a tentative D call TRBD2 (6 bases). CDR3 length: 12 amino acids. Germline CDR1 reads DFQATT; CDR2 reads SNEGSKA (reference sequence). V was cut by 5 bases and J by 6 bases, with 14 bases left in between. The CDR3 loop reads CSAGDGRAEQYF. CDR3 in DNA: TGCAGTGCTGGCGACGGGAGAGCCGAGCAGTACTTC.